A selection of T cell receptor beta chains follows, all from one sample in a study of radiotherapy plus CTLA-4 blockade in lung cancer. The protocol was immunoSEQ multiplex PCR, while the TCRdb copy is restricted to in-frame clones and leaves out a portion. The sample carries some 37,000 clones, roughly 77% recorded once. Sequenced here: peripheral blood, sampled from a patient treated with radiotherapy plus ipilimumab. The receptors originated from a human donor with non-small cell lung cancer who had stable disease on radiotherapy plus ipilimumab. The CDR3 runs from the conserved cysteine through the conserved F or W. The order of the fields is V gene, clone size, J gene, D gene, CDR3 protein, CDR3 DNA. The D gene is left open where the match is weak. Clone size is shown for a subset of rows, as once, few, many or a class of expanded clone.

TRBV6-1	NA	TRBJ2-5	TRBD2	CASSAPGGGPGTQYF	TGTGCCAGCAGTGCCCCGGGAGGGGGACCAGGGACCCAGTACTTC
TRBV4-3	NA	TRBJ1-2	NA	CASSQDVVGADGYTF	TGCGCCAGCAGCCAAGATGTGGTAGGGGCTGATGGCTACACCTTC
TRBV18	NA	TRBJ1-1	NA	CASSPDSQNTEAFF	TGTGCCAGCTCACCCGACAGCCAGAACACTGAAGCTTTCTTT
TRBV11-2	NA	TRBJ1-2	TRBD1	CASSSSRDRAGGYTF	TGTGCCAGCAGCTCGTCCCGGGACAGGGCCGGGGGCTACACCTTC
TRBV6-5	once	TRBJ2-1	NA	CASSYSGHNNEQFF	TGTGCCAGCAGTTACTCCGGGCACAACAATGAGCAGTTCTTC
TRBV7-8	NA	TRBJ1-3	NA	CASSSRESSGNTIYF	TGTGCCAGCAGCTCCAGGGAGAGCTCTGGAAACACCATATATTTT
TRBV7-3	NA	TRBJ1-6	TRBD1	CASSPSRGLSPLHF	TGTGCCAGCAGCCCCAGCAGGGGGCTCTCACCCCTCCACTTT
TRBV28	NA	TRBJ1-1	NA	CASSPQDKPNTEAFF	TGTGCCAGCAGTCCCCAGGATAAACCGAACACTGAAGCTTTCTTT
TRBV5-1	once	TRBJ2-5	TRBD1	CASSLGQGQETQYF	TGCGCCAGCAGCTTGGGACAGGGGCAAGAGACCCAGTACTTC
TRBV4-3	NA	TRBJ2-7	NA	CASSLARGAAYEQYF	TGCGCCAGCAGCCTCGCCCGGGGGGCAGCCTACGAGCAGTACTTC